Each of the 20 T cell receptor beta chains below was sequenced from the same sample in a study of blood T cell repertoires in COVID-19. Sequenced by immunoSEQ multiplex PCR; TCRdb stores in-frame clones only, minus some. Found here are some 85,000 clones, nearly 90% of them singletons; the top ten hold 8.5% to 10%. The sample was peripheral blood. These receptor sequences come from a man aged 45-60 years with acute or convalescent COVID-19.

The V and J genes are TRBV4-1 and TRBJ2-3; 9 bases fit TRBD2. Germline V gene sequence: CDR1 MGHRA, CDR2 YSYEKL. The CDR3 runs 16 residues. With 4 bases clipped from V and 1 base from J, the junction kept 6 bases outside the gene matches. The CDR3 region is CASSRVKRGGTDTQYF. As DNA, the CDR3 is TGCGCCAGCAGCCGGGTAAAGCGGGGGGGCACAGATACGCAGTATTTT.

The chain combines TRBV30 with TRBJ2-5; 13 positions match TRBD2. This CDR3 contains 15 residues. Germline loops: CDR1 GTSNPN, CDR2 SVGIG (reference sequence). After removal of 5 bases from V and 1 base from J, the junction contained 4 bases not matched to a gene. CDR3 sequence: CAWRLAGGFQETQYF. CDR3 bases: TGTGCCTGGCGACTAGCGGGGGGATTCCAAGAGACCCAGTACTTC.

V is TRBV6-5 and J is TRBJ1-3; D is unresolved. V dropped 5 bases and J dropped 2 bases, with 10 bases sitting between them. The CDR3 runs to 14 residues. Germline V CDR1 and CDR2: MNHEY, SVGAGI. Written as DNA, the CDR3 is TGTGCCAGCAGTCCCCGCGTGGCTGGAAACACCATATATTTT. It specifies CASSPRVAGNTIYF.

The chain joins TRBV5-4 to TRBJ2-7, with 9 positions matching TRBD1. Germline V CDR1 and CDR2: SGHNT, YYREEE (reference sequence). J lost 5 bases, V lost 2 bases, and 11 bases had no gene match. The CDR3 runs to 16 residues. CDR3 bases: TGTGCCAGCAGCTTAGTACGAAACAGGGGGCTCAACGAGCAGTACTTC. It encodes CASSLVRNRGLNEQYF.

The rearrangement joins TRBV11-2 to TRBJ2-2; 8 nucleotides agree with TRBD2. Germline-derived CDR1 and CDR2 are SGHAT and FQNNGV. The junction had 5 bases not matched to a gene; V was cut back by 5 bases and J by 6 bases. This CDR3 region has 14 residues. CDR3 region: CASSNNGGAGELFF. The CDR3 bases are TGTGCCAGCAGCAATAACGGGGGGGCCGGGGAGCTGTTTTTT.

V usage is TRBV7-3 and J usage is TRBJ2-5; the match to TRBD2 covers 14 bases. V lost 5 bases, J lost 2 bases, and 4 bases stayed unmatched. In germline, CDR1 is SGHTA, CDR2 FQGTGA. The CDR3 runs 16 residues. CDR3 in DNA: TGTGCCAGCAGCCAAGGACTAGCGGGGGGACAAGAGACCCAGTACTTC. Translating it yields CASSQGLAGGQETQYF.

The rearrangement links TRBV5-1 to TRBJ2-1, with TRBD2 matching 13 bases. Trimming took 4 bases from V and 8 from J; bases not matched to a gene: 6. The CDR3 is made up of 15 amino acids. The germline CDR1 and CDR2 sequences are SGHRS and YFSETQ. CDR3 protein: CASSLTSGGADEQFF. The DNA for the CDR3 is TGCGCCAGCAGCCTCACTAGCGGGGGGGCCGATGAGCAGTTCTTC.

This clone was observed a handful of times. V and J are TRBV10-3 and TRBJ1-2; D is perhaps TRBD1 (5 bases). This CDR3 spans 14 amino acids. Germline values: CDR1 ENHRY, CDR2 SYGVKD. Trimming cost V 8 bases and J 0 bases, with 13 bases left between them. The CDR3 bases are TGTGCCATCTCCGATACAGGAGCTAACTATGGCTACACCTTC. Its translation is CAISDTGANYGYTF.

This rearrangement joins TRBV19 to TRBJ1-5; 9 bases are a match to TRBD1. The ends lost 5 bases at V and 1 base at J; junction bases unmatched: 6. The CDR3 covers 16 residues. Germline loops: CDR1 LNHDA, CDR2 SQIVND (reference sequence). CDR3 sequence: CASSVGTGQSNQPQHF. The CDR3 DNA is TGTGCCAGTAGTGTCGGGACAGGGCAGAGCAATCAGCCCCAGCATTTT.

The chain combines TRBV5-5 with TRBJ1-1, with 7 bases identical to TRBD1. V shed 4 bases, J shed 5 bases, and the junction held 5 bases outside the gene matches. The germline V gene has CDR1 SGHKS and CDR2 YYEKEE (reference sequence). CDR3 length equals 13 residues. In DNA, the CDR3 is TGTGCCAGCAGCACCGGGACAGCAACTGAAGCTTTCTTT. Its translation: CASSTGTATEAFF. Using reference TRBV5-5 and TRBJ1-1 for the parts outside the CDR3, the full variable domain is DAGVTQSPTHLIKTRGQQVTLRCSPISGHKSVSWYQQVLGQGPQFIFQYYEKEERGRGNFPDRFSARQFPNYSSELNVNALLLGDSALYLCASSTGTATEAFFGQGTRLTVV.

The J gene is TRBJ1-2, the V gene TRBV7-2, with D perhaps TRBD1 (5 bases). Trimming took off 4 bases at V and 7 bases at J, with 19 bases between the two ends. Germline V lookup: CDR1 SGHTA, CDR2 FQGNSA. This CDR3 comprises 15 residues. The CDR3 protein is CASSSTGGGLGGYTF. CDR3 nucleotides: TGTGCCAGCAGCTCAACCGGGGGGGGTTTAGGTGGCTACACCTTC.

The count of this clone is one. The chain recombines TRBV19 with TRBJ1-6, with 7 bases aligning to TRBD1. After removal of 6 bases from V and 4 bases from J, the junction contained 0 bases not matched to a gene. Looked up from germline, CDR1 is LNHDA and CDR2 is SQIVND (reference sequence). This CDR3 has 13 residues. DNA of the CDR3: TGTGCCAGTAGGGACAGGTATAATTCACCCCTCCACTTT. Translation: CASRDRYNSPLHF. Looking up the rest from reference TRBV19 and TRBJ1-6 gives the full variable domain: DGGITQSPKYLFRKEGQNVTLSCEQNLNHDAMYWYRQDPGQGLRLIYYSQIVNDFQKGDIAEGYSVSREKKESFPLTVTSAQKNPTAFYLCASRDRYNSPLHFGNGTRLTVT.

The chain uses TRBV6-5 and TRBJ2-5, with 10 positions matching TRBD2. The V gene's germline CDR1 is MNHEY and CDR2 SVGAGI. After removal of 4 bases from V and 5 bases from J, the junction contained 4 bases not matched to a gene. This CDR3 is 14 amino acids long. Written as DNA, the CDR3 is TGTGCCAGCAGTTTTAGCGGGGGGTTTGAGACCCAGTACTTC. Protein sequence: CASSFSGGFETQYF.

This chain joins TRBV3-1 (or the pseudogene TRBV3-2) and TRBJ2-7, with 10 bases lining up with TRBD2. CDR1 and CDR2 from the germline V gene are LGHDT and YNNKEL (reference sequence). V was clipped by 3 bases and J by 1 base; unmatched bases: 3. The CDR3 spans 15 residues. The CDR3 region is CASSHIAGGSYEQYF. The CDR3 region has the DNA TGTGCCAGCAGCCACATAGCGGGGGGATCCTACGAGCAGTACTTC.

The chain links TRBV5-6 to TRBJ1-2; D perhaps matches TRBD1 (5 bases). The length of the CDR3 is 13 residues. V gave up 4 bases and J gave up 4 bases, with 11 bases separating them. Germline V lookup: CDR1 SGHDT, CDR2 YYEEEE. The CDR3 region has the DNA TGTGCCAGCAGCCGCAGGGAATCCTATGGCTACACCTTC. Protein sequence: CASSRRESYGYTF.

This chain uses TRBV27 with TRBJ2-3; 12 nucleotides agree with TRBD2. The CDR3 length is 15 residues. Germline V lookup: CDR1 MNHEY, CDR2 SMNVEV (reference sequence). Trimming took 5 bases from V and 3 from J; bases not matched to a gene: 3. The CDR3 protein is CASSPSGGATDTQYF. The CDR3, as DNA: TGTGCCAGCAGTCCTAGCGGGGGGGCAACAGATACGCAGTATTTT.

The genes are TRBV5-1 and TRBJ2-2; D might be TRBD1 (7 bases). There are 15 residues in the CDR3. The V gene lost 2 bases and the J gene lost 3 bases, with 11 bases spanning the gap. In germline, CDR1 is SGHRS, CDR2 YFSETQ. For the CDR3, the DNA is TGCGCCAGCAGCTTCCCAGGGGGGTACACCGGGGAGCTGTTTTTT. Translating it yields CASSFPGGYTGELFF.

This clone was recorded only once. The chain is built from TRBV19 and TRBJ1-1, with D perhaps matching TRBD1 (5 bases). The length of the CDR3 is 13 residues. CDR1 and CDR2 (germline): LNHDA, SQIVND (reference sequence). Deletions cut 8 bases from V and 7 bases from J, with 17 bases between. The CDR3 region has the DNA TGTGCCAGTTTAACTAACGGACACTATGAAGCTTTCTTT. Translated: CASLTNGHYEAFF.

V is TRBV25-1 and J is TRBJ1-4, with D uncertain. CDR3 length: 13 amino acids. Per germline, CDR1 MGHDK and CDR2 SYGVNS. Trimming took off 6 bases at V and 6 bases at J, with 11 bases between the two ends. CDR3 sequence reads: CASSWSDYEKLFF. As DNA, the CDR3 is TGTGCCAGCAGCTGGTCGGACTATGAAAAACTGTTTTTT. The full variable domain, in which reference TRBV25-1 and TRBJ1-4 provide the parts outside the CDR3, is EADIYQTPRYLVIGTGKKITLECSQTMGHDKMYWYQQDPGMELHLIHYSYGVNSTEKGDLSSESTVSRIRTEHFPLTLESARPSHTSQYLCASSWSDYEKLFFGSGTQLSVL.

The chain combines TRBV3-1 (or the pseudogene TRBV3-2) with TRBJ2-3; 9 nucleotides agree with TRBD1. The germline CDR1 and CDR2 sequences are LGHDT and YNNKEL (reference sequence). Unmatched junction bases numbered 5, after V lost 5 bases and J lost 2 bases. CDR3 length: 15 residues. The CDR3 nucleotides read TGTGCCAGCAGCGCTGGGACAGGGCACACAGATACGCAGTATTTT. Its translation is CASSAGTGHTDTQYF.